A single sample gave rise to the 2 T cell receptor beta chains below, sequenced in a study of T-cell memory formation after mild COVID-19. MiXCR was run by TCRdb on the 5' RACE reads, yielding one entry per CDR3 protein. Of about 430,000 distinct CDR3 sequences listed, roughly 17% are singletons. Sequenced input: PBMCs or a T cell subset sorted from them (not recorded which). The source is a man between 18 and 29 years old who had mild COVID-19 (a few samples of this study predate the infection). Cell type and time point are not known.

The chain carries TRBV5-6 and TRBJ2-3, with D uncertain. The CDR3 is 14 amino acids. Germline assignment: CDR1 SGHDT and CDR2 YYEEEE. Between the trimmed V and J ends, which lost 0 bases and 4 bases, there was a span of 9 bases. Here the CDR3 reads CASSLGLDADTQYF. The DNA for the CDR3 is TGTGCCAGCAGCTTGGGGCTAGATGCAGATACGCAGTATTTT.

The J gene is TRBJ1-2, the V gene TRBV25-1; D might be TRBD1 (5 bases). Germline assignment: CDR1 MGHDK and CDR2 SYGVNS. The CDR3 runs 13 residues. V gave up 5 bases and J gave up 5 bases, with 12 bases separating them. The CDR3 protein is CASSQGSLYGYTF. Here the CDR3 DNA reads TGTGCCAGCAGTCAGGGCTCACTATATGGCTACACCTTC.